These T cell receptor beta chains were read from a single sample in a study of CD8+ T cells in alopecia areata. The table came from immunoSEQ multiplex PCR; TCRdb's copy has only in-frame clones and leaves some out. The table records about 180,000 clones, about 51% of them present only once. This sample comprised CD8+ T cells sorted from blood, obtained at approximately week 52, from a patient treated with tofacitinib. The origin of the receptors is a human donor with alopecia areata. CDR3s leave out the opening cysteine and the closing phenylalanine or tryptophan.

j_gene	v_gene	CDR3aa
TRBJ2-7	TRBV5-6	ASSLQGTGTYEQY
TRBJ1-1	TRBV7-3	ASSRWFGTEAF
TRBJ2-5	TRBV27	ASSPIGGRETQY
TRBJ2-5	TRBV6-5	ASSYGGETQY
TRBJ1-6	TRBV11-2	ASKQGARSPLH
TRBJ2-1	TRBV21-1	APPGLAPDEQF
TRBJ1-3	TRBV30	AWTRDRGDTIY
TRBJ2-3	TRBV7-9	ASSLDNSDTQY
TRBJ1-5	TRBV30	AWDDGSNQPQH
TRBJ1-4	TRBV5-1	ASSFDRGHEKLF
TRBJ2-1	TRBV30	AWSHTSRNEQF
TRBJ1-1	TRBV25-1	ASSAGLNTEAF
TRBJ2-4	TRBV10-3	AISESSRQGAAQY
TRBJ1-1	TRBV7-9	ASSLLSTRHTEAF
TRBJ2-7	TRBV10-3	AIKSIAFEQY
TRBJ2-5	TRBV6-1	ASSELAGEGETQY
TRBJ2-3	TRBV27	ASTKTGATDTQY
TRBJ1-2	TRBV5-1	ASSLSRTGGAGGYT
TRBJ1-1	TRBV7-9	ASSLGGTGTEAF
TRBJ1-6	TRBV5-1	ASSLEPRGRNSPLH
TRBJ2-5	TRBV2	ASLGTRETQY
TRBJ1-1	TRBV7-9	ASSSQGGGAEAF
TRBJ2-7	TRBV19	ASSTDYEQY
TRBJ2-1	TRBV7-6	ASSLNGGTYNEQF
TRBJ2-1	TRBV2	ASTRGTGDEQF
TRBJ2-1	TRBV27	ASSFSGGTYNEQF
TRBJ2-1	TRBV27	ASGDYEQF
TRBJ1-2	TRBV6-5	ASRWVDGYT
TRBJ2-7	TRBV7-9	ASSLAQGGIDYEQY
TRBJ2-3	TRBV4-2	ASSQDGAGATDTQY
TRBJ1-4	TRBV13	ASSFGTTNEKLF
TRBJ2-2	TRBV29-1	SVVRGAGELF
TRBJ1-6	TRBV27	ASRHTGSGSPLH
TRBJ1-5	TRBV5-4	ASSPDRGPNQPQH
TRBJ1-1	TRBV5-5	ASSWAEQGGSTEAF
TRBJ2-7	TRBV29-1	SVRGGSGSWSPYEQY
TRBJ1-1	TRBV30	AWGTGGVGAF
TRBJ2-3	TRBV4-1	ASSQEEGQVMDTQY
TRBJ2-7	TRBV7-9	ASSLEDRVALSYEQY
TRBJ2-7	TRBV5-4	ASSLDGDEQY
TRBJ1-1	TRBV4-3	ASSQLQGAQRNTEAF
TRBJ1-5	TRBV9	ASSPDRVTDQPQH
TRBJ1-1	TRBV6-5	ASSSRGNNEAF
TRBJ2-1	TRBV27	ASSPRVSGASGYNEQF
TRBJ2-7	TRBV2	ASRLRDGYEQY
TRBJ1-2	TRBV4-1	ASSHGGPGYGYT
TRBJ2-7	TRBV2	ASSLGYEQY
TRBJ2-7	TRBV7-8	ASSFKWRQGAGEQY
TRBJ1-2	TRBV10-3	AISESRQGLSSTIGYT
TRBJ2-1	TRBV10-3	AISGTGGYNEQF
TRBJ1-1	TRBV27	ASSPLEDTEAF
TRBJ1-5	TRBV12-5	ASASPEAGDQPQH
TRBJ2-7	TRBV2	ASSDIWTETYEQY
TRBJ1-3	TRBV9	ASSPRPGGSSGNTIY